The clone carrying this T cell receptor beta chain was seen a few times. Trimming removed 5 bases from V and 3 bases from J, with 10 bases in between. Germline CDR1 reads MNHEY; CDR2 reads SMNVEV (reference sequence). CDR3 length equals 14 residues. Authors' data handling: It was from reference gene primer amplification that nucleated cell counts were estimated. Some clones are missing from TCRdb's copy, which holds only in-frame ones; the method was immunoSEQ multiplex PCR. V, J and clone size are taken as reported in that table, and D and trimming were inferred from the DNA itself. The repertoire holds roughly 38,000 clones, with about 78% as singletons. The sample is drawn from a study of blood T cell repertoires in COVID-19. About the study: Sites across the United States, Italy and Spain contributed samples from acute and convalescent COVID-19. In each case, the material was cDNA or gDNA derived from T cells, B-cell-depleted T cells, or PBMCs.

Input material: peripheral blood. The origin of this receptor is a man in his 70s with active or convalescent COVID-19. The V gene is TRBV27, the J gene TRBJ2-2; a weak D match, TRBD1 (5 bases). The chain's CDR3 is CASSLQTDTGELFF. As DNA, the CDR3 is TGTGCCAGCAGTCTGCAGACAGACACCGGGGAGCTGTTTTTT.